A single sample is the source of the 11 T cell receptor beta chains below, sequenced in a study of graft-versus-host responses after intestinal transplantation (dated by TCRdb to the early 2020s). The meaning of the sample's time point label: cells obtained before transplantation from donor or recipient. The protocol used for the library was the immunoSEQ multiplex PCR assay. In its TCRdb copy, this immuneACCESS table keeps in-frame sequences only and misses some clones. Where compared with another copy, unresolved V genes explain less than half of these, and the others have no known cause. This sample is represented by more than 95,000 clones; approximately 90% of them were singletons. The ten largest clones take up around 0.17% of the sample. Their recognized antigens are unknown. The sample here was unstimulated CD4+ T cells sorted from spleen or lymph node cells, taken before intestinal transplant. Receptor source: a human donor who received an intestinal transplant.

This clone was seen once. V usage is TRBV9 and J usage is TRBJ2-1; the D is unclear. Germline-derived CDR1 and CDR2 are SGDLS and YYNGEE. Trimming took off 0 bases at V and 4 bases at J, with 5 bases between the two ends. The CDR3 runs 13 residues. DNA for the CDR3: TGTGCCAGCAGCGTAGGTCCGTACAATGAGCAGTTCTTC. Protein product: CASSVGPYNEQFF.

The rearrangement uses TRBV4-2 and TRBJ2-3; D gene unclear. The germline gives CDR1 LGHNA, CDR2 YNFKEQ. V was trimmed by 6 bases and J by 2 bases, leaving 21 bases between them. The CDR3 is 17 residues long. This CDR3 reads CASSPTLDSYFTDTQYF. In DNA form, the CDR3 reads TGTGCCAGCAGTCCCACCCTTGACTCCTACTTCACAGATACGCAGTATTTT.

The chain links TRBV10-1 to TRBJ2-2, with D hard to call. This CDR3 region has 14 residues. The V end lost 4 bases, the J end lost 6 bases, and 12 bases lay between the germline ends. Germline lookup yields CDR1 WNHNN and CDR2 SYGVQD (reference sequence). For the CDR3, the DNA is TGCGCCAGCAGTGCCTCGGTGGTTCCCGGGGAGCTGTTTTTT. This sequence encodes CASSASVVPGELFF.

The rearrangement joins TRBV6-1 to TRBJ2-7; 10 bases match TRBD1. CDR1 is MNHNS, CDR2 SASEGT, per germline. Trimming took 4 bases from V and 6 from J; bases not matched to a gene: 6. CDR3 length: 14 residues. CDR3 region: CASSGRDRGREQYF. CDR3 DNA: TGTGCCAGCAGTGGCCGGGACAGGGGTCGCGAGCAGTACTTC.

V and J are TRBV30 and TRBJ2-1, with TRBD2 matching 9 bases. Germline values: CDR1 GTSNPN, CDR2 SVGIG (reference sequence). CDR3 size: 13 residues. V lost 8 bases, J lost 5 bases, and 7 bases stayed unmatched. The CDR3 spells CARASGVDNEQFF. CDR3 DNA: TGTGCCCGGGCTAGCGGGGTTGACAATGAGCAGTTCTTC.

This clone was observed a single time. V and J are TRBV30 and TRBJ2-2; D is ambiguous. CDR3 size: 16 residues. Per the germline V gene, CDR1 is GTSNPN and CDR2 is SVGIG (reference sequence). V was clipped by 2 bases and J by 6 bases, with 19 bases between them. The CDR3 DNA is TGTGCCTGGAGTCCACAGATGTTAAGCTTGGCCGGGGAGCTGTTTTTT. Its protein is CAWSPQMLSLAGELFF.

The gene calls are TRBV7-2 and TRBJ2-7; no reliable D call. CDR1 and CDR2 (germline): SGHTA, FQGNSA. CDR3 size: 14 residues. Trimming left V 0 bases short and J 2 bases short, with 8 bases between. The CDR3 DNA follows: TGTGCCAGCAGCTTAGCATTGGCGGCCTACGAGCAGTACTTC. This gives the protein CASSLALAAYEQYF.

This chain joins TRBV5-1 and TRBJ2-3; 10 bases map to TRBD2. CDR3 size: 16 residues. V gave up 2 bases and J gave up 3 bases; unmatched junction bases: 6. Per the germline V gene, CDR1 is SGHRS and CDR2 is YFSETQ. This chain's CDR3 is CASSFSSGGATDTQYF. In DNA, the CDR3 is TGCGCCAGCAGCTTCTCAAGCGGGGGGGCGACAGATACGCAGTATTTT.

The V call is TRBV7-9, the J call TRBJ1-5; 7 bases map to TRBD1. There are 15 residues in the CDR3. V shed 4 bases and J 4 bases; nucleotides not matched to a gene: 7. CDR1 and CDR2 from the germline V gene are SEHNR and FQNEAQ (reference sequence). The CDR3 sequence is CASSSLGTENQPQHF. The CDR3 bases are TGTGCCAGCAGCTCCTTAGGGACAGAGAATCAGCCCCAGCATTTT. The full variable domain, its missing parts supplied by reference TRBV7-9 and TRBJ1-5, is DTGVSQNPRHKITKRGQNVTFRCDPISEHNRLYWYRQTLGQGPEFLTYFQNEAQLEKSRLLSDRFSAERPKGSFSTLEIQRTEQGDSAMYLCASSSLGTENQPQHFGDGTRLSIL.

The CDR3 here is CASSLDRLEGGELFF. CDR3 in DNA: TGTGCCAGCAGCTTAGACAGGCTAGAGGGCGGGGAGCTGTTTTTT. The V call is TRBV5-4, the J call TRBJ2-2, with D possibly TRBD1 on 6 matching bases. The germline V and J ends were trimmed by 2 bases and 7 bases, with 15 bases remaining between them. The CDR3 has 15 amino acids. The V gene's germline CDR1 is SGHNT and CDR2 YYREEE (reference sequence).

The rearrangement links TRBV6-6 to TRBJ1-5, with a weak D call TRBD1 (6 bases). CDR1 is MNHNY, CDR2 SVGAGI, per germline (reference sequence). The V and J ends lost 7 bases and 3 bases respectively, with 10 bases between them. The CDR3 has 13 amino acids. CDR3: CASKDSHNQPQHF. In DNA, the CDR3 is TGTGCCAGCAAGGACAGCCACAATCAGCCCCAGCATTTT.